The 13 T cell receptor beta chains presented below share a single source sample, sequenced in a study of blood T cell repertoires in COVID-19. Sequencing was performed with immunoSEQ multiplex PCR; in TCRdb, only in-frame clones are kept and a portion is missing. The sample consists of 150,000 to 200,000 clones, over 70% of them appearing once. Sequencing used peripheral blood. These receptors originate from a man in his sixties with acute or convalescent COVID-19.

The gene calls are TRBV30 and TRBJ2-7; 11 bases are a match to TRBD2. Trimming at V came to 1 base and at J to 4 bases, leaving 6 bases not matched to a gene. In germline, CDR1 is GTSNPN, CDR2 SVGIG (reference sequence). This CDR3 has 15 residues. CDR3 residues: CAWSGLAGGMYEQYF. The CDR3 nucleotides are TGTGCCTGGAGTGGCCTAGCGGGAGGAATGTACGAGCAGTACTTC. Looking up the rest from reference TRBV30 and TRBJ2-7 gives the full variable domain: SQTIHQWPATLVQPVGSPLSLECTVEGTSNPNLYWYRQAAGRGLQLLFYSVGIGQISSEVPQNLSASRPQDRQFILSSKKLLLSDSGFYLCAWSGLAGGMYEQYFGPGTRLTVT.

The rearrangement links TRBV4-2 to TRBJ2-5, with no clear D. The CDR3 loop spans 13 amino acids. V gave up 1 base and J gave up 5 bases, with 8 bases separating them. The germline CDR1 and CDR2 sequences are LGHNA and YNFKEQ. This CDR3 reads CASSQGGVETQYF. CDR3 DNA sequence: TGTGCCAGCAGCCAAGGAGGTGTGGAGACCCAGTACTTC.

The rearrangement uses TRBV11-2 and TRBJ2-1; TRBD2 matches 12 bases. Germline CDR1 SGHAT, CDR2 FQNNGV. The junction had 5 bases not matched to a gene; V was cut back by 2 bases and J by 0 bases. The CDR3 totals 18 residues. CDR3 amino acids: CASSLWTSGASSYNEQFF. CDR3 bases: TGTGCCAGCAGCTTATGGACTAGCGGGGCCAGCTCCTACAATGAGCAGTTCTTC. Full variable domain (remainder filled in from reference TRBV11-2 and TRBJ2-1): EAGVAQSPRYKIIEKRQSVAFWCNPISGHATLYWYQQILGQGPKLLIQFQNNGVVDDSQLPKDRFSAERLKGVDSTLKIQPAKLEDSAVYLCASSLWTSGASSYNEQFFGPGTRLTVL.

Turning to this clone: Distinct nucleotide sequences in the sample also encode this CDR3. The genes are TRBV7-2 and TRBJ2-1; 11 bases are a match to TRBD2. The trim removed 1 base at V and 9 bases at J, leaving 5 bases unmatched. The CDR3 totals 15 residues. Germline V gene data show CDR1 as SGHTA and CDR2 as FQGNSA. CDR3 sequence reads: CASSLVAGGPGEQFF. The CDR3 region has the DNA TGTGCCAGCAGCTTAGTAGCGGGGGGGCCGGGTGAGCAGTTCTTC.

The chain combines TRBV5-6 with TRBJ2-7; 11 bases are shared with TRBD1. CDR1 SGHDT and CDR2 YYEEEE come from the germline V gene. The CDR3 consists of 15 residues. Trimming took 4 bases from V and 7 from J; bases not matched to a gene: 10. This CDR3 reads CASSVAGTGGKEQYF. The CDR3 DNA reads TGTGCCAGCAGCGTCGCCGGGACAGGGGGTAAAGAGCAGTACTTC.

The chain links TRBV27 to TRBJ2-1; D perhaps matches TRBD2 (6 bases). This CDR3 is built from 15 residues. The germline CDR1 and CDR2 sequences are MNHEY and SMNVEV (reference sequence). Trimming took 8 bases from V and 5 from J, leaving 19 bases between them. Written as DNA, the CDR3 is TGTGCCAGCCAAGGGGCGGGATCGGGGAACAATGAGCAGTTCTTC. This codes for CASQGAGSGNNEQFF.

This sequence joins TRBV3-1 (or the pseudogene TRBV3-2) and TRBJ1-1; D ambiguous. Trimming took 1 base from V and 1 from J, leaving 4 bases between them. This CDR3 region has 13 residues. Germline CDR1 and CDR2: LGHDT and YNNKEL (reference sequence). CDR3 residues: CASSQGGNTEAFF. Written as DNA, the CDR3 is TGTGCCAGCAGCCAAGGCGGGAACACTGAAGCTTTCTTT.

The chain uses TRBV3-1 (or the pseudogene TRBV3-2) and TRBJ1-1, with 7 nucleotides matching TRBD1. The CDR3 has 12 residues. The germline gives CDR1 LGHDT, CDR2 YNNKEL (reference sequence). V lost 2 bases, J lost 8 bases, and 2 bases stayed unmatched. This CDR3 is CASSQQGGEAFF. The DNA of the CDR3 is TGTGCCAGCAGCCAACAGGGGGGAGAAGCTTTCTTT.

This clone was detected only a few times. In the same sample, other DNA sequences code for this CDR3. The chain joins TRBV6-5 to TRBJ1-1, with TRBD1 as a possible D gene (6 bases). CDR3 length: 15 residues. Germline V CDR1 and CDR2: MNHEY, SVGAGI. The V and J ends lost 0 bases and 0 bases respectively, with 8 bases between them. CDR3 sequence reads: CASSYSTGLNTEAFF. CDR3 nucleotides: TGTGCCAGCAGTTACTCGACAGGATTGAACACTGAAGCTTTCTTT.

The CDR3 protein is CASSEMTGGSQPQHF. The CDR3 DNA sequence: TGTGCCAGCAGTGAAATGACAGGGGGCAGTCAGCCCCAGCATTTT. The chain joins TRBV2 to TRBJ1-5; TRBD1 agrees at 10 bases. The germline V gene has CDR1 SNHLY and CDR2 FYNNEI. The CDR3 is 15 residues long. With 2 bases clipped from V and 6 bases from J, the junction kept 4 bases outside the gene matches.

This sequence joins TRBV30 and TRBJ2-1, with no clear D. Trimming cost V 1 base and J 7 bases, with 8 bases left between them. This CDR3 contains 12 residues. Germline lookup yields CDR1 GTSNPN and CDR2 SVGIG (reference sequence). The CDR3 loop is CAWSANWNEQFF. The CDR3, as DNA: TGTGCCTGGAGTGCTAATTGGAATGAGCAGTTCTTC. The variable domain in full, completed from reference TRBV30 and TRBJ2-1, reads SQTIHQWPATLVQPVGSPLSLECTVEGTSNPNLYWYRQAAGRGLQLLFYSVGIGQISSEVPQNLSASRPQDRQFILSSKKLLLSDSGFYLCAWSANWNEQFFGPGTRLTVL.

The chain uses TRBV15 and TRBJ2-5; unclear D gene. V was pared by 6 bases and J by 5 bases, with 16 bases between. This CDR3 spans 14 amino acids. Germline V gene sequence: CDR1 LNHNV, CDR2 YYDKDF (reference sequence). The CDR3 is CATSETPDGETQYF. Written as DNA, the CDR3 is TGTGCCACCAGTGAGACACCGGATGGGGAGACCCAGTACTTC.

The gene calls are TRBV10-3 and TRBJ1-1; D call uncertain. Germline CDR1 reads ENHRY; CDR2 reads SYGVKD. Trimming stripped 6 bases from V and 2 bases from J, with 7 bases between. The CDR3 totals 12 residues. The CDR3 reads CAIRRANTEAFF. CDR3 sequence (DNA): TGTGCCATCAGGAGGGCCAACACTGAAGCTTTCTTT.